This T cell receptor beta chain was recovered during a study of T cell repertoires in cytomegalovirus infection. Study-wide context: Shared public TCR beta signatures pointed to both CMV infection and a matching HLA type.

Germline V gene data show CDR1 as SGHNT and CDR2 as YYREEE (reference sequence). Trimming took off 5 bases at V and 4 bases at J, with 16 bases between the two ends. CDR3 length equals 15 residues. TCRdb reanalysed the reads using MiXCR and keeps one entry per CDR3 protein. This sample has about 260,000 distinct CDR3 sequences, with around 13% found just once. What was sequenced was PBMCs. This chain uses TRBV5-4 with TRBJ1-3; D unclear. The sequence derives from a human donor in good health (CMV status not recorded). Some clones in this sample may be carry-over from other donors' samples. CDR3: CASSDGPPRGNTIYF. The CDR3 DNA sequence: TGTGCCAGCAGTGATGGACCGCCTAGAGGAAACACCATATATTTT.